The clone carrying this TCR beta chain came up once. Germline values: CDR1 SGHVS, CDR2 FNYEAQ. Trimming stripped 5 bases from V and 7 bases from J, with 15 bases between. The CDR3 totals 14 residues. After extraction with the RNeasy kit, roughly 0.45 to 1 ug of the RNA was reverse transcribed using random hexamers. The CDR3 of TCR beta was amplified by immunoSEQ multiplex PCR across 54 Vbeta and 13 Jbeta. TCRdb reprocessed the immunoSEQ multiplex PCR reads via MiXCR and lists one record per CDR3 protein. The sample includes a few hundred thousand distinct CDR3 sequences, about 90% of them seen just once. Sequencing of TCR beta was performed on blood CD8+ T cells and on blood CD4+ T cells. This specimen belongs to a study of CD8 T cells in Susac syndrome.

The sequenced sample consisted of CD4+ T cells from PBMCs. The chain uses TRBV7-6 and TRBJ2-1; D is undetermined. This receptor was taken from a human donor with multiple sclerosis. CDR3 protein: CASSPRRSKNEQFF. The CDR3 region has the DNA TGTGCCAGCAGCCCTAGACGGAGTAAGAATGAGCAGTTCTTC.